This TCR beta chain was sequenced for a study of response to subunit inactivated influenza vaccine. Study-wide findings and caveats: The study's authors posited that every seasonal influenza vaccination enlists few new T cells.

With 5 bases removed from V and 7 bases from J, the gap between germline ends came to 15 bases. There are 13 residues in the CDR3. Germline V gene sequence: CDR1 SGHRS, CDR2 YFSETQ. This clonotype was seen a handful of times. The antigen remains undetermined. MiXCR, run by TCRdb on the RT-PCR reads, gives a single entry per CDR3 protein. Of roughly 650,000 distinct CDR3 sequences listed, less than 20% are singletons. This TCR derives from a man between 45 and 60 years old who received an inactivated influenza vaccine. The sequences come from PBMCs from blood, collected about 13 days after vaccination. This rearrangement joins TRBV5-1 to TRBJ1-2, with a possible D match to TRBD1 (6 bases). The DNA for the CDR3 is TGCGCCAGCAGTTCTGAGGGCAGGGGTGGCTACACCTTC. It codes for CASSSEGRGGYTF.